This record concerns one TCR beta chain sequence. No antigen is known for it. The sample originates from a study of cytomegalovirus exposure and HLA in healthy donors. Study-wide results and caveats: Roughly uniform depth of sequencing across donors was assumed in presence/absence analyses. Across donors, most TCRs were seen rarely, yet some public ones were widespread. Available immune exposure information covered CMV serostatus only. It was confirmed in vitro that a few of the CMV-associated chains were specific for CMV antigens.

The PCR had 60 Vbeta and 13 Jbeta primers. Using immunoSEQ multiplex PCR, the repertoire was profiled, and TCRdb retains in-frame clones only, with some absent. The sample gives 120,000 or so clones, roughly 80% of which show up once; roughly 5.6% is in the top ten. The CDR3 extends over 14 amino acids. The origin of this receptor is a man aged 25-45 years in good health and CMV-seropositive. V and J are TRBV12-1 and TRBJ2-1; the listed D gene, TRBD2, was not tested against the DNA. TRBV12-1 is labeled a pseudogene. The sequencing input was PBMCs. The DNA for the CDR3 is TGTGCCAGCAGCACCTCCCGGGAGTACAATGAGCAGTTCTTC. It is translated as CASSTSREYNEQFF.